One sample yielded the 8 T cell receptor beta chains listed below, sequenced in a study of beta chain features in type 1 diabetes. Study-wide results and caveats: Shortening of TCRB CDR3s, moderate but significant, appeared in all four CD4+ subsets of Type 1 diabetes patients.

The antigens for these receptors are not known. Expressed TCRB transcripts were sequenced after all isolated RNA was converted to cDNA. Some clones are missing from TCRdb's copy, which holds only in-frame ones; the method was immunoSEQ multiplex PCR. The data contain hundreds of thousands of clones, around 15% of them singletons. What was sequenced was naive CD4+ T cells from blood. The source is a man aged 18-30 years with type 1 diabetes.

This clone was counted a few times. The rearrangement joins TRBV19 to TRBJ2-1, with no clear D. The CDR3 contains 12 residues. Germline V lookup: CDR1 LNHDA, CDR2 SQIVND (reference sequence). Between the trimmed V and J ends, which lost 5 bases and 5 bases, there was a span of 7 bases. The CDR3 sequence: CASSPNDNEQFF. The CDR3 nucleotides are TGTGCCAGTAGTCCCAATGACAATGAGCAGTTCTTC.

This clone was observed a few times. J is TRBJ2-1 and V is TRBV19; TRBD1 matches 7 bases. Germline assignment: CDR1 LNHDA and CDR2 SQIVND (reference sequence). The CDR3 runs 17 residues. With 4 bases clipped from V and 0 bases from J, the junction kept 9 bases outside the gene matches. In DNA, the CDR3 is TGTGCCAGTAGTACCTCGACAGGGCGAAGCTCCTACAATGAGCAGTTCTTC. Its translation: CASSTSTGRSSYNEQFF. The full variable domain, its missing parts supplied by reference TRBV19 and TRBJ2-1, is DGGITQSPKYLFRKEGQNVTLSCEQNLNHDAMYWYRQDPGQGLRLIYYSQIVNDFQKGDIAEGYSVSREKKESFPLTVTSAQKNPTAFYLCASSTSTGRSSYNEQFFGPGTRLTVL.

In regard to this clone: The same CDR3 also results from other DNA sequences found in this sample. J is TRBJ2-5 and V is TRBV7-9; D is ambiguous. This CDR3 region has 13 residues. Germline CDR1 and CDR2: SEHNR and FQNEAQ (reference sequence). The ends were cut back, 2 bases at V and 5 bases at J, with 9 bases in the middle. The DNA for the CDR3 is TGTGCCAGCAGCTTAAGGCCCTGGGAGACCCAGTACTTC. Its translation is CASSLRPWETQYF. The full variable domain, its missing parts supplied by reference TRBV7-9 and TRBJ2-5, is DTGVSQNPRHKITKRGQNVTFRCDPISEHNRLYWYRQTLGQGPEFLTYFQNEAQLEKSRLLSDRFSAERPKGSFSTLEIQRTEQGDSAMYLCASSLRPWETQYFGPGTRLLVL.

This chain links TRBV30 with TRBJ2-7, with D possibly being TRBD2 (5 bases). CDR1 GTSNPN and CDR2 SVGIG come from the germline V gene (reference sequence). This CDR3 has 13 residues. Deletions cut 4 bases from V and 1 base from J, with 11 bases between. The CDR3 spells CAWMTGNSYEQYF. CDR3 sequence (DNA): TGTGCCTGGATGACGGGGAATTCCTACGAGCAGTACTTC.

The J gene is TRBJ1-1, the V gene TRBV2; D not resolved. Deletions cut 3 bases from V and 0 bases from J, with 11 bases between. CDR3 length equals 15 residues. Germline CDR1 reads SNHLY; CDR2 reads FYNNEI. This CDR3 reads CASSELPGMNTEAFF. In DNA form, the CDR3 reads TGTGCCAGCAGTGAGTTGCCAGGAATGAACACTGAAGCTTTCTTT.

This clone has more than one count but fewer than ten. The CDR3 protein is CSATSNTEAFF. The DNA for the CDR3 is TGCAGTGCTACCTCGAACACTGAAGCTTTCTTT. This rearrangement joins TRBV20-1 to TRBJ1-1; D not certain. The germline CDR1 and CDR2 sequences are DFQATT and SNEGSKA (reference sequence). CDR3 length: 11 residues. The V end lost 4 bases, the J end lost 1 base, and 4 bases lay between the germline ends.

V and J are TRBV5-6 and TRBJ1-2; D is undetermined. Trimming shortened V by 4 bases and J by 9 bases, and 19 bases separated the two germline ends. Per the germline V gene, CDR1 is SGHDT and CDR2 is YYEEEE. The CDR3 is 14 residues long. The CDR3 nucleotides are TGTGCCAGCAGCCACATCCAAGGACCCTTTAGCTACACCTTC. Translation gives CASSHIQGPFSYTF.

This clone was seen only a few times. The gene calls are TRBV2 and TRBJ1-2; no clear D gene. The CDR3 sequence is 10 residues long. Germline V gene lookup returns CDR1 SNHLY and CDR2 FYNNEI. V was pared by 3 bases and J by 5 bases, with 1 base between. CDR3 in amino acids: CASSEYGYTF. The CDR3 nucleotides are TGTGCCAGCAGTGAGTATGGCTACACCTTC.